These T cell receptor beta chains were read from a single sample in a study of beta chain features in type 1 diabetes. Libraries were prepared by immunoSEQ multiplex PCR; TCRdb keeps only in-frame clonotypes and omits some of them. The repertoire holds approximately 470,000 clones, around 30% seen once, with about 0.06% in the top ten. Sequenced sample: naive CD4+ T cells from blood. These TCRs come from a young man in good health. Both conserved end residues are part of each CDR3. A D gene is named only where the DNA matches it firmly. The size field is filled for only some rows; it gives once, few, many or a size class.

size | D | J | V | DNA | CDR3
. | . | TRBJ2-7 | TRBV5-1 | TGCGCCAGCGCCGACCTGGTCCGAGGAGCCTACGAGCAGTACTTC | CASADLVRGAYEQYF
. | . | TRBJ2-3 | TRBV29-1 | TGCAGCGTTGGCACAGATACGCAGTATTTT | CSVGTDTQYF
. | . | TRBJ2-6 | TRBV28 | TGTGCCAGCAGTTCTCCTTTAGGGGCCAACTCTGGGGCCAACGTCCTGACTTTC | CASSSPLGANSGANVLTF
once | . | TRBJ1-1 | TRBV5-6 | TGTGCCAGCTGTGAGGGCGGGAACACTGAAGCTTTCTTT | CASCEGGNTEAFF
few | TRBD1 | TRBJ2-1 | TRBV29-1 | TGCAGCGTCCTAAGACTAAGACAGGGTGGGAATGAGCAGTTCTTC | CSVLRLRQGGNEQFF
. | TRBD1 | TRBJ2-1 | TRBV7-2 | TGTGCCAGCAGCTTAGCGGGACAGGGTACCTACAATGAGCAGTTCTTC | CASSLAGQGTYNEQFF
. | TRBD2 | TRBJ2-3 | TRBV4-3 | TGCGCCAGCAGCCCCCTAGCGGGGGCTAGCACAGATACGCAGTATTTT | CASSPLAGASTDTQYF
few | TRBD1 | TRBJ2-7 | TRBV30 | TGTGCCTGGAGTTCGGGACAGGGGGCCCGGCACAACGAGCAGTACTTC | CAWSSGQGARHNEQYF
few | . | TRBJ2-7 | TRBV15 | TGTGCCACCAGCACCGACAAACAAACCAAGCAGTACTTC | CATSTDKQTKQYF
. | TRBD2 | TRBJ2-3 | TRBV6-5 | TGTGCCAGCAGGGCTAGCGGGAGTAAAGATACGCAGTATTTT | CASRASGSKDTQYF
. | . | TRBJ2-6 | TRBV9 | TGTGCCAGCAGCGTAGCTTCAACCTCTGGGGCCAACGTCCTGACTTTC | CASSVASTSGANVLTF
. | . | TRBJ2-3 | TRBV7-2 | TGTGCCAGCAGCTCCTTCTACAGGGACCCTAGCACAGATACGCAGTATTTT | CASSSFYRDPSTDTQYF
. | TRBD1 | TRBJ2-3 | TRBV7-2 | TGTGCCAGCAGCTTGTCGCCAGGGGGCGCGATAGATACGCAGTATTTT | CASSLSPGGAIDTQYF
few | . | TRBJ2-1 | TRBV14 | TGTGCCAGCAGCCCCGGGGAGTTCCCGATTACCAATGAGCAGTTCTTC | CASSPGEFPITNEQFF
. | TRBD1 | TRBJ2-5 | TRBV4-2 | TGTGCCAGCAGCCCCCGGGACAGGGGCTACCAAGAGACCCAGTACTTC | CASSPRDRGYQETQYF
few | TRBD1 | TRBJ2-1 | TRBV30 | TGTGCCTGGAGTGTACCGGACAGGCGCAACAATGAGCAGTTCTTC | CAWSVPDRRNNEQFF
. | . | TRBJ2-7 | TRBV30 | TGTGCCTGGGGTACACCGTCCTACGAGCAGTACTTC | CAWGTPSYEQYF
. | . | TRBJ1-1 | TRBV9 | TGTGCCAGCAGCGTAGTAATGGGCACTGAAGCTTTCTTT | CASSVVMGTEAFF
few | . | TRBJ1-1 | TRBV15 | TGTGCCACCAGCAGAGGACTCACGGACACTGAAGCTTTCTTT | CATSRGLTDTEAFF
. | . | TRBJ2-5 | TRBV4-3 | TGCGCCAGCAGCCAAGATCCGGGAAGGGCCCAAGAGACCCAGTACTTC | CASSQDPGRAQETQYF
. | . | TRBJ2-7 | TRBV9 | TGTGCCAGCAGCGTAGCTCCGGGGGCGGGCTCTCTAAGCTACGAGCAGTACTTC | CASSVAPGAGSLSYEQYF
. | . | TRBJ2-7 | TRBV7-8 | TGTGCCAGCAGCTTAGTGCCGGGTTTTAGTTCCTACGAGCAGTACTTC | CASSLVPGFSSYEQYF
few | TRBD1 | TRBJ1-2 | TRBV29-1 | TGCAGCGTTGAGGGTTATGGACAGGGGAATGGCTACACCTTC | CSVEGYGQGNGYTF
. | TRBD1 | TRBJ1-1 | TRBV9 | TGTGCCAGCAGCGTTTCGGGGACAGGGTATACTGAAGCTTTCTTT | CASSVSGTGYTEAFF
few | . | TRBJ2-1 | TRBV5-4 | TGTGCCAGCAGCTTTTCTAACGCGCCCGATGAGCAGTTCTTC | CASSFSNAPDEQFF
. | TRBD1 | TRBJ1-3 | TRBV7-2 | TGTGCCAGCAGCCGACGGGACAGGGGCTCTGGAAACACCATATATTTT | CASSRRDRGSGNTIYF
. | . | TRBJ2-3 | TRBV30 | TGTGCCTGGAGTGTTGGTCAGCCGAGCACAGATACGCAGTATTTT | CAWSVGQPSTDTQYF
many | . | TRBJ2-5 | TRBV29-1 | TGCAGCGAAAAGGACGCGGGGACCCAGTACTTC | CSEKDAGTQYF
. | . | TRBJ1-2 | TRBV29-1 | TGCAGCGTTGTATTTGTGAGTTTTAAAGCTAACTATGGCTACACCTTC | CSVVFVSFKANYGYTF
. | . | TRBJ2-7 | TRBV20-1 | TGCAGTGCTAGAGTCGTCTACGAGCAGTACTTC | CSARVVYEQYF
. | TRBD1 | TRBJ2-3 | TRBV7-2 | TGTGCCAGCAGCCTGGCAGGGGACAGGGGGTATTTT | CASSLAGDRGYF
. | . | TRBJ1-1 | TRBV29-1 | TGCAGCGTTGCCAGGATTGGCATGAACACTGAAGCTTTCTTT | CSVARIGMNTEAFF
. | . | TRBJ1-4 | TRBV5-1 | TGCGCCAGCAGCTTGTCTCCAACTAATGAAAAACTGTTTTTT | CASSLSPTNEKLFF
. | . | TRBJ2-7 | TRBV4-1 | TGCGCCAGCAGCCGCACTCACCGGGACACCGCTTTATACGAGCAGTACTTC | CASSRTHRDTALYEQYF
. | . | TRBJ2-7 | TRBV20-1 | TGCAGTGTGGGTAACTACGAGCAGTACTTC | CSVGNYEQYF
. | . | TRBJ1-1 | TRBV30 | TGTGCCTGGAGTTTGGGCCCCATGAACACTGAAGCTTTCTTT | CAWSLGPMNTEAFF
few | . | TRBJ2-3 | TRBV25-1 | TGTGCCAGCACCCCGGGGGGCACAGATACGCAGTATTTT | CASTPGGTDTQYF
. | . | TRBJ2-5 | TRBV5-1 | TGCGCCAGCAGCTTCAGGGGACAAGAGACCCAGTACTTC | CASSFRGQETQYF
few | . | TRBJ2-1 | TRBV5-1 | TGCGCCAGCAGCGGTGGCGACTCCTACAATGAGCAGTTCTTC | CASSGGDSYNEQFF
. | . | TRBJ1-5 | TRBV30 | TGTGCCTGGAGTTGGGGCTTCAATCAGCCCCAGCATTTT | CAWSWGFNQPQHF
few | . | TRBJ2-5 | TRBV29-1 | TGCAGCGTTGGAACAGGGGGGGGCGGAGAGACCCAGTACTTC | CSVGTGGGGETQYF
. | TRBD2 | TRBJ2-7 | TRBV28 | TGTGCCAGCAAGCGACTAGCGGGTAGAGCCTACGAGCAGTACTTC | CASKRLAGRAYEQYF
few | TRBD1 | TRBJ2-3 | TRBV5-4 | TGTGCCAGCAGCTACGGGACAGGGATTGATACGCAGTATTTT | CASSYGTGIDTQYF
. | TRBD2 | TRBJ2-7 | TRBV7-9 | TGTGCCAGCAGCTCCTTGGTGCGGGAGGGTATGACCTACGAGCAGTACTTC | CASSSLVREGMTYEQYF
few | . | TRBJ2-2 | TRBV15 | TGTGCCACCACTCCCGGTTACACCGGGGAGCTGTTTTTT | CATTPGYTGELFF